The T cell receptor (beta chain) under discussion was sequenced for a study of vaccination and CD4 T cells after COVID-19. Background on the study: Samples were taken after vaccination, a median of around 76 days after dose two, with a range of 14 to 241. Broader study findings: Spike mono-reactivity applied to 304 of 307 vaccine-specific clones detected in convalescent patients. From around 20 to 38, the median of SARS-CoV-2-reactive clonotypes rose without reaching significance.

The CDR3 spans 16 residues. The germline V and J ends were trimmed by 4 bases and 7 bases, with 20 bases remaining between them. CDR1 MNHEY and CDR2 SMNVEV come from the germline V gene (reference sequence). The count of this clonotype is one. The antigen is unknown. Sequencing of the DNA from cultured CD4+ T cells was carried out with the Oncomine TCR Beta short-read assay. From the PCR reads, TCRdb called clonotypes with MiXCR, one entry per CDR3 protein. Of about 24,000 distinct CDR3 sequences detected, around 62% appear once; the ten largest clones hold 7.8%. Treatment denoted: approximately 11-day PBMC culture with coronavirus spike peptide pools or control peptides (ViraFEST assay). Wells that each held 2 million or so PBMCs were cultured with 9.5 to 10 IU/ml IL-2 and approximately 9.6 ug/ml peptide pools.

The sample comprised CD4+ T cells from blood, cultured in vitro. The chain joins TRBV27 to TRBJ2-1; perhaps TRBD2 as D (7 bases). The receptor was derived from a human donor who had recovered from COVID-19. The CDR3 DNA sequence: TGTGCCAGCAGTTCAGTTGGTAAGGGGGAGGGAAATGAGCAGTTCTTC. The encoded protein is CASSSVGKGEGNEQFF.